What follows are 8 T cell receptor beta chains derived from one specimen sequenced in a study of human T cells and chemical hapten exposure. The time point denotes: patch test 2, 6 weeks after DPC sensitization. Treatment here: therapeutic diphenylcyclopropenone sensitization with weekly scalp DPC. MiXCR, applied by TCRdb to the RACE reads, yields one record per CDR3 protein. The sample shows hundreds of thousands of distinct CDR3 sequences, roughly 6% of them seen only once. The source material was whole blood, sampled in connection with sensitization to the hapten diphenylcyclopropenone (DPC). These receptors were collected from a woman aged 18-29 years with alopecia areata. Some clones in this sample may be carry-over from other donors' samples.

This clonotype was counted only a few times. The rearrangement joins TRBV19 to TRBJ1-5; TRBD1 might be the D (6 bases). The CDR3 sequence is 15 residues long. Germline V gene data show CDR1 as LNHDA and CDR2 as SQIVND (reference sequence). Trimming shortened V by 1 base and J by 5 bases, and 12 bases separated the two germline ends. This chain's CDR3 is CASSIGGQYHQPQHF. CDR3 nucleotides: TGTGCCAGTAGTATAGGAGGACAGTATCATCAGCCCCAGCATTTT.

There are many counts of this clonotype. The CDR3 region has the DNA TGTGCCAGCAGTTACTCGACCCAAAATAGCAATCAGCCCCAGCATTTT. It translates to CASSYSTQNSNQPQHF. V is TRBV6-6 and J is TRBJ1-5; D remains ambiguous. CDR1 and CDR2 from the germline V gene are MNHNY and SVGAGI (reference sequence). The V end lost 0 bases, the J end lost 0 bases, and 9 bases lay between the germline ends. This CDR3 spans 16 amino acids.

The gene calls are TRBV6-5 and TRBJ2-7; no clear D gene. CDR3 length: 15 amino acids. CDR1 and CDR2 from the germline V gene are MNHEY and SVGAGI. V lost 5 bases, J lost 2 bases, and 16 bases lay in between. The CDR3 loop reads CASSPGPGLTYEQYF. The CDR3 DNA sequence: TGTGCCAGCAGTCCCGGCCCGGGCCTAACCTACGAGCAGTACTTC.

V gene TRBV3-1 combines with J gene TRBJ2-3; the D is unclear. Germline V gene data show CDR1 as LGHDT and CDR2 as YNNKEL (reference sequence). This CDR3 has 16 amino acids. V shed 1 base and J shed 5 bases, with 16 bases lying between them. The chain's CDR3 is CASSQGRNTVRDTQYF. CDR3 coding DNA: TGTGCCAGCAGCCAAGGCAGAAATACGGTGAGAGATACGCAGTATTTT.

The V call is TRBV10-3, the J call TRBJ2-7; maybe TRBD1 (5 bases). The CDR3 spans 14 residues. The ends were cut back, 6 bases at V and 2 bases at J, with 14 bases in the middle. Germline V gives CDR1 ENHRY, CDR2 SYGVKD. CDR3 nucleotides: TGTGCCATCAGGCCGACAGACCTAACCTACGAGCAGTACTTC. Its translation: CAIRPTDLTYEQYF.

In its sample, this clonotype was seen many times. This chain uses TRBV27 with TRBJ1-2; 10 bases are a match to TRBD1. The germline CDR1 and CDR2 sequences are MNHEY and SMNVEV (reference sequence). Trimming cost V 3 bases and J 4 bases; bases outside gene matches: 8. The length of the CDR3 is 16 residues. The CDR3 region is CASSFLGTGAGYGYTF. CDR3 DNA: TGTGCCAGCAGTTTTCTTGGGACAGGGGCAGGCTATGGCTACACCTTC.

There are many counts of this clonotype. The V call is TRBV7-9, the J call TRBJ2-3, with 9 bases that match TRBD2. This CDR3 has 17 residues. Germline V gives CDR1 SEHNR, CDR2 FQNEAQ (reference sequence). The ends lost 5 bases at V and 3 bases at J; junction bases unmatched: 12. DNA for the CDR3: TGTGCCAGCAGCCTGCGGGGGGGCCAAATAACAACAGATACGCAGTATTTT. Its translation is CASSLRGGQITTDTQYF.

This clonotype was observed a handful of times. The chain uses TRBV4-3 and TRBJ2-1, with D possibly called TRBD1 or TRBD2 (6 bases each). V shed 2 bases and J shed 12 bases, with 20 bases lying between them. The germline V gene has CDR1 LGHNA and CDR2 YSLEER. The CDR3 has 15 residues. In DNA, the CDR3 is TGCGCCAGCAGCCAATCTTATCCAAAGGGGGGCGGGCAGTTCTTC. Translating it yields CASSQSYPKGGGQFF.